Following are 32 T cell receptor beta chains from one sample sequenced in a study of OX40 agonist ivuxolimab in advanced cancers. The assay was immunoSEQ multiplex PCR, and TCRdb's table has in-frame clones only and misses some. The sample contains 55,000 to 90,000 clones, 70% to 90% of which appear only once. The source material was CD4+ or CD8+ T cells sorted from blood, sampled in a trial of the OX40 agonist ivuxolimab. Source of these receptors: an adult with an advanced solid tumor such as melanoma, head and neck, liver or kidney cancer.

The V and J genes are TRBV5-8 and TRBJ2-3, with TRBD2 identical over 8 bases. The CDR3 length is 16 residues. Trimming removed 3 bases from V and 6 bases from J; junction bases left unmatched: 12. In germline, CDR1 is SGHTS, CDR2 YDEGEE. The CDR3 DNA reads TGTGCCAGCAGCTCGGGGTTGGTAGCGGGGTCTGATACGCAGTATTTT. It codes for CASSSGLVAGSDTQYF.

The rearrangement uses TRBV2 and TRBJ2-1; D gene ambiguous. Trimming removed 6 bases at V and 1 base at J, with 7 bases between. The CDR3 covers 13 residues. Germline V CDR1 and CDR2: SNHLY, FYNNEI. The CDR3 nucleotides read TGTGCCAGCAGAGGTAATTCCTACAATGAGCAGTTCTTC. This gives the protein CASRGNSYNEQFF.

The chain employs TRBV5-4 and TRBJ2-1; D gene ambiguous. The germline CDR1 and CDR2 sequences are SGHNT and YYREEE (reference sequence). V lost 4 bases and J lost 4, with 6 bases in between. The CDR3 covers 12 residues. CDR3 nucleotides: TGTGCCAGCAGCCCGGATTACAATGAGCAGTTCTTC. Its translation: CASSPDYNEQFF. The entire variable domain, with the rest obtained from reference TRBV5-4 and TRBJ2-1, is as follows: ETGVTQSPTHLIKTRGQQVTLRCSSQSGHNTVSWYQQALGQGPQFIFQYYREEENGRGNFPPRFSGLQFPNYSSELNVNALELDDSALYLCASSPDYNEQFFGPGTRLTVL.

The chain couples TRBV4-1 to TRBJ1-5; the match to TRBD1 covers 8 bases. Germline V gene data show CDR1 as MGHRA and CDR2 as YSYEKL. This CDR3 is 14 amino acids long. The trim removed 1 base at V and 16 bases at J, leaving 12 bases unmatched. The CDR3 sequence is CASSQAGQGMRKHF. For the CDR3, the DNA is TGCGCCAGCAGCCAAGCCGGACAGGGAATGCGTAAACATTTT.

CDR3 coding DNA: TGTGCCAGCAGTGAAGGAGGACAGGGGGTCTATGGCTACACCTTC. Amino acids: CASSEGGQGVYGYTF. The chain uses TRBV2 and TRBJ1-2; 10 nucleotides match TRBD1. Germline lookup yields CDR1 SNHLY and CDR2 FYNNEI. J gave up 4 bases and V 1 base, and 3 bases lay outside the gene matches. The CDR3 totals 15 residues.

The CDR3: CSVGSVTNEKLFF. CDR3 nucleotides: TGCAGCGTTGGTTCCGTAACTAATGAAAAACTGTTTTTT. V is TRBV29-1 and J is TRBJ1-4; the D is unclear. Trimming removed 4 bases at V and 1 base at J, with 7 bases between. Germline CDR1 SQVTM, CDR2 ANQGSEA. The CDR3 length is 13 residues.

The V gene is TRBV2, the J gene TRBJ1-5, with D uncertain. CDR1 is SNHLY, CDR2 FYNNEI, per germline. The V end lost 4 bases, the J end lost 3 bases, and 10 bases lay between the germline ends. The CDR3 spans 14 residues. CDR3: CASSVSATNQPQHF. The CDR3 nucleotides read TGTGCCAGCAGTGTGAGTGCAACCAATCAGCCCCAGCATTTT.

The gene calls are TRBV27 and TRBJ2-2; D uncertain. The CDR3 sequence is 16 residues long. CDR1 is MNHEY and CDR2 is SMNVEV in the germline V gene (reference sequence). V dropped 3 bases and J dropped 7 bases, with 18 bases sitting between them. The CDR3 DNA is TGTGCCAGCAGTTTTCGAGACCCATGGATCGGCGGGGAGCTGTTTTTT. Amino acid sequence: CASSFRDPWIGGELFF.

About this clone: The CDR3 ends on some other residue instead of the conserved phenylalanine or tryptophan, so this is likely a read error. V is TRBV5-4 and J is TRBJ1-2, with TRBD1 matching 8 bases. This CDR3 is built from 16 residues. Per germline, CDR1 SGHNT and CDR2 YYREEE (reference sequence). V lost 3 bases and J lost 6; bases outside the gene matches: 13. The CDR3 DNA follows: TGTGCCAGCAGCTCTTGGATGGCTGCCAGGGGGCATGGCTACACCCTC. Protein sequence: CASSSWMAARGHGYTL.

V and J are TRBV7-9 and TRBJ2-7; 7 bases are a match to TRBD2. The CDR3 extends over 15 amino acids. After removal of 0 bases from V and 6 bases from J, the junction contained 8 bases not matched to a gene. CDR1 is SEHNR, CDR2 FQNEAQ, per germline (reference sequence). CDR3 amino acids: CASSLAEGTKVEQYF. The CDR3 nucleotides are TGTGCCAGCAGCTTAGCAGAGGGGACTAAGGTCGAGCAGTACTTC. Full variable domain (missing parts from reference TRBV7-9 and TRBJ2-7): DTGVSQNPRHKITKRGQNVTFRCDPISEHNRLYWYRQTLGQGPEFLTYFQNEAQLEKSRLLSDRFSAERPKGSFSTLEIQRTEQGDSAMYLCASSLAEGTKVEQYFGPGTRLTVT.

The chain recombines TRBV6-5 with TRBJ2-3, with D perhaps TRBD2 (6 bases). Between the trimmed V and J ends, which lost 6 bases and 0 bases, there was a span of 10 bases. The CDR3 loop spans 14 amino acids. CDR1 and CDR2 from the germline V gene are MNHEY and SVGAGI. The CDR3 nucleotides are TGTGCCAGCAGAGACCGGGGGAGCACAGATACGCAGTATTTT. It specifies CASRDRGSTDTQYF.

V gene TRBV6-1 combines with J gene TRBJ1-4; TRBD1 aligns across 7 bases. Germline V CDR1 and CDR2: MNHNS, SASEGT. This CDR3 has 14 residues. The junction had 5 bases not matched to a gene; V was cut back by 6 bases and J by 4 bases. CDR3 DNA: TGTGCCAGCAGATGGACAGGTGTTAATGAAAAACTGTTTTTT. Protein sequence: CASRWTGVNEKLFF.

The chain links TRBV9 to TRBJ1-1; TRBD1 might be the D (5 bases). The germline V gene encodes CDR1 SGDLS and CDR2 YYNGEE. The CDR3 sequence is 12 residues long. The germline V and J ends were trimmed by 7 bases and 6 bases, with 13 bases remaining between them. CDR3 in amino acids: CASGGLRSEAFF. The CDR3 bases are TGTGCCAGCGGGGGGTTGCGTTCTGAAGCTTTCTTT.

The rearrangement uses TRBV11-3 and TRBJ2-1, with D possibly being TRBD2 (6 bases). In germline, CDR1 is SGHNT, CDR2 YENEEA. The CDR3 sequence is 13 residues long. Deletions cut 7 bases from V and 7 bases from J, with 14 bases between. CDR3 loop: CASTMEAGNEQFF. CDR3 in DNA: TGTGCCAGCACCATGGAGGCGGGGAATGAGCAGTTCTTC.

The chain uses TRBV19 and TRBJ1-1, with TRBD1 matching 10 bases. Germline V gene data show CDR1 as LNHDA and CDR2 as SQIVND (reference sequence). The CDR3 runs 13 residues. Trimming cost V 10 bases and J 3 bases; bases outside gene matches: 5. CDR3 DNA sequence: TGTGCCACCCGGGACAGGGGATACACTGAAGCTTTCTTT. Translated, it gives CATRDRGYTEAFF.

The rearrangement links TRBV15 to TRBJ2-3, with D uncertain. Germline CDR1 is LNHNV and CDR2 is YYDKDF (reference sequence). The CDR3 is 14 amino acids. Trimming took off 5 bases at V and 0 bases at J, with 9 bases between the two ends. CDR3 amino acids: CATSYPSSTDTQYF. The CDR3 region has the DNA TGTGCCACCAGCTACCCCTCGAGCACAGATACGCAGTATTTT.

This chain links TRBV2 with TRBJ2-5; D may match TRBD1 or TRBD2 (5 bases each). The V gene lost 6 bases and the J gene lost 5 bases, with 19 bases spanning the gap. Germline V gene data show CDR1 as SNHLY and CDR2 as FYNNEI. The CDR3 runs to 15 residues. The DNA for the CDR3 is TGTGCCAGCAGCCCTACTGAGGGACCGGGGGAGACCCAGTACTTC. The encoded protein is CASSPTEGPGETQYF. The entire variable domain, with the rest obtained from reference TRBV2 and TRBJ2-5, is as follows: EPEVTQTPSHQVTQMGQEVILRCVPISNHLYFYWYRQILGQKVEFLVSFYNNEISEKSEIFDDQFSVERPDGSNFTLKIRSTKLEDSAMYFCASSPTEGPGETQYFGPGTRLLVL.

The chain links TRBV6-5 to TRBJ2-1, with 9 bases aligning to TRBD1. The CDR3 totals 16 residues. J lost 6 bases, V lost 0 bases, and 6 bases had no gene match. Per germline, CDR1 MNHEY and CDR2 SVGAGI. For the CDR3, the DNA is TGTGCCAGCAGTTACTCGAACACAGGGGGCATCAATGAGCAGTTCTTC. Its protein product is CASSYSNTGGINEQFF.

The chain has TRBV4-1 and TRBJ2-2; TRBD1 matches 7 bases. V dropped 3 bases and J dropped 4; count of bases not matched to a gene: 8. The CDR3 has 16 amino acids. The V gene's germline CDR1 is MGHRA and CDR2 YSYEKL. CDR3 sequence (DNA): TGCGCCAGCAGCCAGCCGGACAGGAGGAGCACCGGGGAGCTGTTTTTT. It yields the protein CASSQPDRRSTGELFF.

V is TRBV4-1 and J is TRBJ2-2; 7 bases agree with TRBD2. Germline CDR1 and CDR2: MGHRA and YSYEKL. CDR3 size: 18 residues. Losses at the gene ends were 0 bases for V and 3 bases for J; bases not matched to a gene: 10. In DNA, the CDR3 is TGCGCCAGCAGCCAAGAGAGGGAGGGGCGGTTGGACACCGGGGAGCTGTTTTTT. Its protein product is CASSQEREGRLDTGELFF.

This rearrangement joins TRBV7-2 to TRBJ1-1, with TRBD1 matching over 7 bases. V shed 6 bases and J 0 bases; nucleotides not matched to a gene: 1. The germline CDR1 and CDR2 sequences are SGHTA and FQGNSA. This CDR3 is 13 amino acids long. The CDR3 protein is CASRTGLNTEAFF. As DNA, the CDR3 is TGTGCCAGCAGGACAGGGTTGAACACTGAAGCTTTCTTT.

The rearrangement uses TRBV7-8 and TRBJ2-4; D may be TRBD1 (6 bases). Germline CDR1 is SGHVS and CDR2 is FQNEAQ. This CDR3 has 16 amino acids. Trimming stripped 3 bases from V and 3 bases from J, with 15 bases between. The CDR3: CASSFPAGVGKNIQYF. CDR3 bases: TGTGCCAGCAGCTTCCCCGCAGGGGTAGGCAAAAACATTCAGTACTTC.

The rearrangement links TRBV5-6 to TRBJ2-3; no clear D. V was clipped by 2 bases and J by 0 bases, with 19 bases between them. The CDR3 totals 18 residues. Germline V lookup: CDR1 SGHDT, CDR2 YYEEEE. The CDR3 loop is CASSFLLNPSGSTDTQYF. Written as DNA, the CDR3 is TGTGCCAGCAGCTTTTTGCTTAACCCCTCGGGTAGCACAGATACGCAGTATTTT.

This chain joins TRBV6-1 and TRBJ2-3; 16 positions match TRBD2. The CDR3 is 16 amino acids. Per the germline V gene, CDR1 is MNHNS and CDR2 is SASEGT. With V trimmed by 3 bases and J by 5 bases, 2 bases remained unmatched. This CDR3 reads CASSEGLAGGKDTQYF. The CDR3 region has the DNA TGTGCCAGCAGTGAGGGACTAGCGGGGGGGAAAGATACGCAGTATTTT.

The chain joins TRBV5-5 to TRBJ1-4; the match to TRBD1 covers 10 bases. The CDR3 loop spans 14 amino acids. Per germline, CDR1 SGHKS and CDR2 YYEKEE (reference sequence). V was clipped by 5 bases and J by 7 bases; unmatched bases: 5. The CDR3 region is CASRKGQGFEKLFF. The CDR3 DNA reads as TGTGCCAGCAGAAAGGGACAGGGGTTTGAAAAACTGTTTTTT.

V and J are TRBV6-6 and TRBJ2-7, with D possibly being TRBD1 (6 bases). Germline assignment: CDR1 MNHNY and CDR2 SVGAGI (reference sequence). The CDR3 contains 15 residues. V was pared by 2 bases and J by 1 base, with 12 bases between. CDR3 in amino acids: CASSYEGQGSYEQYF. The DNA of the CDR3 is TGTGCCAGCAGTTACGAGGGACAAGGATCCTACGAGCAGTACTTC.

This clone was seen once. The chain links TRBV7-8 to TRBJ1-2, with D possibly being TRBD1 (6 bases). CDR3 length: 14 amino acids. Germline lookup yields CDR1 SGHVS and CDR2 FQNEAQ. V lost 5 bases to trimming and J lost 6 bases, with 16 bases between them. For the CDR3, the DNA is TGTGCCAGCAGCGTCGGGGGCAGGATCAATGGCTACACCTTC. This sequence encodes CASSVGGRINGYTF.

The chain couples TRBV30 to TRBJ1-1; no firm D call. V lost 0 bases, J lost 1 base, and 9 bases lay in between. This CDR3 is 14 amino acids long. Germline CDR1 reads GTSNPN; CDR2 reads SVGIG (reference sequence). In DNA form, the CDR3 reads TGTGCCTGGAGTGTAAGGGCGGAGAACACTGAAGCTTTCTTT. It yields the protein CAWSVRAENTEAFF.

This clone was observed once. The V call is TRBV18, the J call TRBJ1-5, with unresolved D. The CDR3 totals 14 residues. Trimming stripped 3 bases from V and 3 bases from J, with 9 bases between. In germline, CDR1 is KGHSH, CDR2 LQKENI. The CDR3 is CASSPSGLNQPQHF. In nucleotides, the CDR3 is TGTGCCAGCTCACCCTCCGGACTCAATCAGCCCCAGCATTTT.

This clone was seen once. The CDR3: CASSSPGRVGEAFF. CDR3 DNA: TGTGCCAGCAGTTCCCCCGGGAGGGTTGGTGAAGCTTTCTTT. V and J are TRBV27 and TRBJ1-1; D call uncertain. In germline, CDR1 is MNHEY, CDR2 SMNVEV (reference sequence). V lost 4 bases to trimming and J lost 7 bases, with 16 bases between them. This CDR3 contains 14 residues.

This chain connects TRBV18 to TRBJ2-7; 7 positions agree with TRBD1. The junction had 5 bases not matched to a gene; V was cut back by 5 bases and J by 1 base. Germline CDR1 and CDR2: KGHSH and LQKENI. CDR3 length equals 14 residues. CDR3: CASSSAQGSYEQYF. Here the CDR3 DNA reads TGTGCCAGCTCATCTGCACAGGGGTCCTACGAGCAGTACTTC.

The CDR3 DNA is TGTGCCAGCTCACCACCGACAGAAACTAATGAAAAACTGTTTTTT. Amino acids: CASSPPTETNEKLFF. The chain couples TRBV18 to TRBJ1-4; D possibly corresponds to TRBD1 (5 bases). V was shortened by 0 bases and J by 1 base, with 6 bases between the two germline ends. CDR1 and CDR2 (germline): KGHSH, LQKENI. The CDR3 is 15 amino acids.